The next 15 T cell receptor beta chains were all read from a single sample in a study of a mutant IDH1 vaccine in newly diagnosed glioma. Profiled with immunoSEQ multiplex PCR; TCRdb holds only in-frame clones, not every one. The sample records roughly 40,000 clones, around 93% being singletons. For these receptors, no antigen is known. Time point defined: week 23, last vaccination. The vaccine gave 300 ug of a 20-mer mutant IDH1 peptide subcutaneously per dose. The specimen comprised PBMCs, sampled from a glioma patient whose treatment included an IDH1 peptide vaccine. Receptor source: a man between 45 and 60 years old with glioma.

The chain recombines TRBV21-1 with TRBJ1-2. TRBV21-1 has pseudogene status. The length of the CDR3 is 16 residues. The CDR3 loop is CASSKVVRGPGGGYTF. In DNA, the CDR3 is TGTGCCAGCAGCAAAGTGGTCCGAGGGCCCGGGGGTGGCTACACCTTC.

In this sample, this clone turned up once. V usage is TRBV29-1 and J usage is TRBJ2-7, with 7 bases lining up with TRBD1. Per germline, CDR1 SQVTM and CDR2 ANQGSEA. The CDR3 sequence is 12 residues long. V dropped 3 bases and J dropped 7; count of bases not matched to a gene: 6. The chain's CDR3 is CSVETGTREQYF. The CDR3 nucleotides are TGCAGCGTTGAGACAGGGACACGGGAGCAGTACTTC.

V is TRBV2 and J is TRBJ2-7; 10 positions match TRBD2. The V and J ends lost 7 bases and 2 bases, in that order; junction bases with no gene match: 14. The CDR3 loop spans 17 amino acids. Per germline, CDR1 SNHLY and CDR2 FYNNEI. CDR3 sequence reads: CASIPSPFSGRTYEQYF. CDR3 nucleotides: TGTGCCAGCATACCTTCCCCTTTTAGCGGGAGGACCTACGAGCAGTACTTC.

V and J are TRBV6-7 and TRBJ2-2; D possibly corresponds to TRBD1 (5 bases). TRBV6-7 is assigned to the ORF class and has an uncertain function. V gave up 2 bases and J gave up 1 base, with 8 bases separating them. The CDR3 length is 15 residues. This CDR3 is CASSYAGQNTGELFF. The CDR3 nucleotides read TGTGCCAGCAGTTACGCCGGACAGAACACCGGGGAGCTGTTTTTT.

This chain joins TRBV7-8 and TRBJ1-5; weak D call: TRBD1 (5 bases). The CDR3 spans 14 residues. Trimming shortened V by 3 bases and J by 10 bases, and 16 bases separated the two germline ends. The V gene's germline CDR1 is SGHVS and CDR2 FQNEAQ. This chain's CDR3 is CASSLFTGDRPQHF. CDR3 coding DNA: TGTGCCAGCAGCTTGTTTACGGGGGACCGACCCCAGCATTTT.

V is TRBV27 and J is TRBJ2-5, with TRBD2 matching over 13 bases. Trimming at V came to 7 bases and at J to 7 bases, leaving 6 bases not matched to a gene. The germline gives CDR1 MNHEY, CDR2 SMNVEV (reference sequence). This CDR3 contains 14 residues. CDR3 nucleotides: TGTGCCAGCAAAGTAACTAGCGGGAGGGGGACCCAGTACTTC. It yields the protein CASKVTSGRGTQYF.

CDR3 sequence reads: CASSLGQGAREQYF. The CDR3 DNA sequence: TGCGCCAGCAGCTTGGGGCAGGGGGCTCGCGAGCAGTACTTC. The chain uses TRBV5-1 and TRBJ2-7, with 8 bases fitting TRBD1. V was clipped by 0 bases and J by 6 bases; unmatched bases: 5. The CDR3 extends over 14 amino acids. Germline V gene data show CDR1 as SGHRS and CDR2 as YFSETQ.

This chain joins TRBV19 and TRBJ1-1; TRBD1 might be the D (6 bases). With 3 bases removed from V and 11 bases from J, the gap between germline ends came to 13 bases. The germline gives CDR1 LNHDA, CDR2 SQIVND (reference sequence). This CDR3 comprises 12 residues. In DNA, the CDR3 is TGTGCCAGTAGTATTGGGGCAGGGGTGGCTTTCTTT. Translated, it gives CASSIGAGVAFF.

The J gene is TRBJ1-1, the V gene TRBV28, with D possibly being TRBD1 (5 bases). The V end lost 2 bases, the J end lost 7 bases, and 11 bases lay between the germline ends. The CDR3 is 13 residues long. From germline, CDR1 is MDHEN and CDR2 SYDVKM. The CDR3 spells CASSLRSGGEAFF. The CDR3, as DNA: TGTGCCAGCAGTTTAAGGTCTGGGGGTGAAGCTTTCTTT.

The chain combines TRBV7-9 with TRBJ1-4, with D possibly matching TRBD1 (5 bases). The V end lost 6 bases, the J end lost 5 bases, and 16 bases lay between the germline ends. From germline, CDR1 is SEHNR and CDR2 FQNEAQ (reference sequence). The CDR3 spans 15 residues. This CDR3 reads CASSLGGAPNEKLFF. In DNA form, the CDR3 reads TGTGCCAGCAGTTTGGGAGGGGCTCCGAATGAAAAACTGTTTTTT. The entire variable domain, with the rest obtained from reference TRBV7-9 and TRBJ1-4, is as follows: DTGVSQNPRHKITKRGQNVTFRCDPISEHNRLYWYRQTLGQGPEFLTYFQNEAQLEKSRLLSDRFSAERPKGSFSTLEIQRTEQGDSAMYLCASSLGGAPNEKLFFGSGTQLSVL.

This clone was found once. The V call is TRBV5-1, the J call TRBJ2-7; D unresolved. V gave up 4 bases and J gave up 4 bases, with 15 bases separating them. Germline V CDR1 and CDR2: SGHRS, YFSETQ. CDR3 length: 14 amino acids. The CDR3 region has the DNA TGCGCCAGCAGCCTGGGGTCCCAGAAGTACGAGCAGTACTTC. It yields the protein CASSLGSQKYEQYF.

The chain links TRBV19 to TRBJ1-1; D is ambiguous. Germline V gene sequence: CDR1 LNHDA, CDR2 SQIVND (reference sequence). The CDR3 length is 11 residues. Trimming took 9 bases from V and 2 from J, leaving 7 bases between them. DNA of the CDR3: TGTGCCAGCCGGAGAAACACTGAAGCTTTCTTT. This codes for CASRRNTEAFF. Full variable domain (outside the CDR3, taken from reference TRBV19 and TRBJ1-1): DGGITQSPKYLFRKEGQNVTLSCEQNLNHDAMYWYRQDPGQGLRLIYYSQIVNDFQKGDIAEGYSVSREKKESFPLTVTSAQKNPTAFYLCASRRNTEAFFGQGTRLTVV.

The chain joins TRBV5-1 to TRBJ2-3; 8 bases line up with TRBD1. Germline V gene data show CDR1 as SGHRS and CDR2 as YFSETQ. Trimming at V came to 4 bases and at J to 2 bases, leaving 9 bases not matched to a gene. The CDR3 has 16 residues. CDR3 nucleotides: TGCGCCAGCAGCCCCGGGGACAGGACCACCACAGATACGCAGTATTTT. It translates to CASSPGDRTTTDTQYF.

V gene TRBV2 combines with J gene TRBJ2-1, with TRBD1 matching over 10 bases. From germline, CDR1 is SNHLY and CDR2 FYNNEI. This CDR3 is 16 amino acids long. The V gene end was trimmed by 1 base and the J gene end by 10 bases; junction bases not matched to a gene: 10. The CDR3 protein is CASSEGGDRGRWEQFF. The CDR3 coding sequence is TGTGCCAGCAGTGAAGGCGGGGACAGGGGACGGTGGGAGCAGTTCTTC.

The chain couples TRBV7-3 to TRBJ2-1; 14 nucleotides agree with TRBD2. In germline, CDR1 is SGHTA, CDR2 FQGTGA. Unmatched junction bases numbered 16, after V lost 4 bases and J lost 5 bases. The CDR3 is 20 amino acids. The CDR3, as DNA: TGTGCCAGCAGCTCCCCCCCGGGACTAGCGGGAGTGGGGGATAACAATGAGCAGTTCTTC. Translation gives CASSSPPGLAGVGDNNEQFF.